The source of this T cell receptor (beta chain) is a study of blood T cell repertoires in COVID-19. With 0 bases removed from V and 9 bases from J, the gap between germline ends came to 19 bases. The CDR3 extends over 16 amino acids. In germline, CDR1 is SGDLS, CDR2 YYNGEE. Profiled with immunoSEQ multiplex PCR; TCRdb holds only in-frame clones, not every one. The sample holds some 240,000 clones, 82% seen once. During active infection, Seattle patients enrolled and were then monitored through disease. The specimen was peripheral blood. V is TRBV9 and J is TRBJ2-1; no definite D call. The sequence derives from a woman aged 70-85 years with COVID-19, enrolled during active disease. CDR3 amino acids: CASSVELWASASEQFF. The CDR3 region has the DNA TGTGCCAGCAGCGTAGAATTATGGGCCTCGGCGAGTGAGCAGTTCTTC.